This entry concerns a single TCR beta chain. The sample is drawn from a study of pediatric ulcerative colitis. One to two pinch biopsies were taken from the rectum during colonoscopy. Assay used: immunoSEQ multiplex PCR; TCRdb lists only in-frame clones, some missing. The sample shows over 20,000 clones, about three quarters of them seen only once. Trimming pared 5 bases from V and 6 bases from J, leaving 11 bases between. Per germline, CDR1 SGHAT and CDR2 FQNNGV. The length of the CDR3 is 13 residues. This TCR came from a boy aged 5-17 years with severe ulcerative colitis. Input material: gut tissue. The chain has TRBV11-2 and TRBJ2-1, with unresolved D. The CDR3 coding sequence is TGTGCCAGCAGCCCCGCCCCCCTCAATGAGCAGTTCTTC. It is translated as CASSPAPLNEQFF.